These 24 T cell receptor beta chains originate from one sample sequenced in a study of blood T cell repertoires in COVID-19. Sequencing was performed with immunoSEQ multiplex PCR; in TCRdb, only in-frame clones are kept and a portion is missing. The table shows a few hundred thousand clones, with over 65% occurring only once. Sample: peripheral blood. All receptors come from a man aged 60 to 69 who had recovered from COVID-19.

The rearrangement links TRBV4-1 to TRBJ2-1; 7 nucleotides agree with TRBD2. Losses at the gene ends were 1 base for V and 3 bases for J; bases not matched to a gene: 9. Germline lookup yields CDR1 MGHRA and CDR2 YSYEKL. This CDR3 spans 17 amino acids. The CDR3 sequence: CASSQAVGASGYNEQFF. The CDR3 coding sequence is TGCGCCAGCAGCCAAGCGGTAGGGGCTAGCGGCTACAATGAGCAGTTCTTC.

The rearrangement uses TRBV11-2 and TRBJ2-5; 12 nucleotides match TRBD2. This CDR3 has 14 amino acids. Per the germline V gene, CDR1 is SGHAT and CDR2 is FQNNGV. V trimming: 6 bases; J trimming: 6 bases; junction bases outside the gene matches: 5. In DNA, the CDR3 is TGTGCCAGCAGTACACTAGCGGGAGGCAAGACCCAGTACTTC. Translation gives CASSTLAGGKTQYF. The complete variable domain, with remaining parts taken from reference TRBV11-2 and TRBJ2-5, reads EAGVAQSPRYKIIEKRQSVAFWCNPISGHATLYWYQQILGQGPKLLIQFQNNGVVDDSQLPKDRFSAERLKGVDSTLKIQPAKLEDSAVYLCASSTLAGGKTQYFGPGTRLLVL.

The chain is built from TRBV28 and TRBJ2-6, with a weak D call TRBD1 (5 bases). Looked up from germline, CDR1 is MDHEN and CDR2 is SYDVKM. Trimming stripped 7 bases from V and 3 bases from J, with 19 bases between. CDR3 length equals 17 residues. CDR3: CASTTSDNALGANVLTF. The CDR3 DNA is TGTGCCAGCACCACCTCGGACAACGCTCTTGGGGCCAACGTCCTGACTTTC.

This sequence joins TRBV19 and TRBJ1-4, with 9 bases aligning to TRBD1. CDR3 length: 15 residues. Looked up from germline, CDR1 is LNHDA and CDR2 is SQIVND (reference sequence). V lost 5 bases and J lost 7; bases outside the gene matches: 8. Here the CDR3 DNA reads TGTGCCAGTAGTCTCAACAGGGGGCGCGGTGAAAAACTGTTTTTT. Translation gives CASSLNRGRGEKLFF.

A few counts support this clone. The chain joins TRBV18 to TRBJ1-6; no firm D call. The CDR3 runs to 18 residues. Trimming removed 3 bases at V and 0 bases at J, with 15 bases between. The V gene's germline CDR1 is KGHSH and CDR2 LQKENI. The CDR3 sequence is CASSPIPETSSYNSPLHF. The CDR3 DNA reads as TGTGCCAGCTCACCGATACCCGAAACGAGCTCCTATAATTCACCCCTCCACTTT.

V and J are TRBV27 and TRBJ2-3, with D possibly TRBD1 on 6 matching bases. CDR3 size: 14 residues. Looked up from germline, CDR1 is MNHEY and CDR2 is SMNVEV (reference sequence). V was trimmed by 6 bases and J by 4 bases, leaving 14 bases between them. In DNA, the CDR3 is TGTGCCAGCAGCTGGACAGCGGAGTCAGATACGCAGTATTTT. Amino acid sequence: CASSWTAESDTQYF.

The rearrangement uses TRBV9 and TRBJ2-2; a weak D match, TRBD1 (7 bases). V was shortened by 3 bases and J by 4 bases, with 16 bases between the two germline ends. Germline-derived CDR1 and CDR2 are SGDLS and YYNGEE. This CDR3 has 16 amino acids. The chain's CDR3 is CASSGGGQGGTGELFF. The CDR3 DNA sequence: TGTGCCAGCAGCGGAGGGGGCCAGGGAGGCACCGGGGAGCTGTTTTTT. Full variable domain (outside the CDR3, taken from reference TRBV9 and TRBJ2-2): DSGVTQTPKHLITATGQRVTLRCSPRSGDLSVYWYQQSLDQGLQFLIQYYNGEERAKGNILERFSAQQFPDLHSELNLSSLELGDSALYFCASSGGGQGGTGELFFGEGSRLTVL.

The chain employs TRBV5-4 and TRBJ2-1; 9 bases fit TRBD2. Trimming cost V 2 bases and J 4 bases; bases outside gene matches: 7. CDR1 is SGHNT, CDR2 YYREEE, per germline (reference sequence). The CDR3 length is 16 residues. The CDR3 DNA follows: TGTGCCAGCAGCTTCGGCGGGGGGGGAGCTTACAATGAGCAGTTCTTC. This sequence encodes CASSFGGGGAYNEQFF.

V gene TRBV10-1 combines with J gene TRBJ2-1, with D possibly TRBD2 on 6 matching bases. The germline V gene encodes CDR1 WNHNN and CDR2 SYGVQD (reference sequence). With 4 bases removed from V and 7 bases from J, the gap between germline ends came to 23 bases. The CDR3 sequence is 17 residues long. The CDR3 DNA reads TGCGCCAGCAGTGCGAAAGTCCGGGAGTCTCGCGCGAATGAGCAGTTCTTC. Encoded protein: CASSAKVRESRANEQFF.

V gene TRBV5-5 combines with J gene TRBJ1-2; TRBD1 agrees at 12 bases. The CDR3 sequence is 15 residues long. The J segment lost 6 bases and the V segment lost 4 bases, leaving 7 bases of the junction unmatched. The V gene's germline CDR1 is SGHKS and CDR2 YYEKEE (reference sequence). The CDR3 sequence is CASSPGTGGRNGYTF. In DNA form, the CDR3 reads TGTGCCAGCAGCCCGGGGACAGGGGGCAGGAATGGCTACACCTTC. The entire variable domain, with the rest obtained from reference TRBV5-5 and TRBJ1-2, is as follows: DAGVTQSPTHLIKTRGQQVTLRCSPISGHKSVSWYQQVLGQGPQFIFQYYEKEERGRGNFPDRFSARQFPNYSSELNVNALLLGDSALYLCASSPGTGGRNGYTFGSGTRLTVV.

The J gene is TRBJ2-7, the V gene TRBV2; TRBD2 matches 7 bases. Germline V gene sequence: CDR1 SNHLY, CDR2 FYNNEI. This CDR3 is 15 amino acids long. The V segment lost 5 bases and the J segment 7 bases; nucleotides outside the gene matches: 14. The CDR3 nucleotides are TGTGCCAGCAGTCCTCAGACTAGCCCCGCGACGGAGCAGTACTTC. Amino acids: CASSPQTSPATEQYF.

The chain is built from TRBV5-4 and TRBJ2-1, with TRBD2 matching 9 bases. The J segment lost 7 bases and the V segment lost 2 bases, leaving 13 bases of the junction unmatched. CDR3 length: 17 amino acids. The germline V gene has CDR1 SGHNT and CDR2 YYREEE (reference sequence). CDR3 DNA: TGTGCCAGCAGCTTTGGTATCGCGGGGGGGCAGGGTAATGAGCAGTTCTTC. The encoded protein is CASSFGIAGGQGNEQFF.

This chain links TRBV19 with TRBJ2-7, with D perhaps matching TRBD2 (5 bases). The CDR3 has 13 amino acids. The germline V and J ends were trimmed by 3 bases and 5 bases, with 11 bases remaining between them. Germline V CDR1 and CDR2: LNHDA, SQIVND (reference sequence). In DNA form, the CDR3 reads TGTGCCAGTAGTATGCTCTACGGGGACGAGCAGTACTTC. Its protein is CASSMLYGDEQYF.

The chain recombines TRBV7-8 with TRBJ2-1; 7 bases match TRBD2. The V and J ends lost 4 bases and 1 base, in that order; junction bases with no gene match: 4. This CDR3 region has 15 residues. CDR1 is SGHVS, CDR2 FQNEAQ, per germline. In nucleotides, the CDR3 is TGTGCCAGCAGCTCCGGACTAGGGTCCTACAATGAGCAGTTCTTC. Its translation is CASSSGLGSYNEQFF.

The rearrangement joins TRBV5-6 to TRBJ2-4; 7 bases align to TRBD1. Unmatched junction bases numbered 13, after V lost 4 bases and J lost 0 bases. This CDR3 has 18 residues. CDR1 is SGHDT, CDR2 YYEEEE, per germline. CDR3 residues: CASSPGQVYPLAKNIQYF. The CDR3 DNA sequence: TGTGCCAGCAGCCCTGGACAGGTCTATCCCCTAGCCAAAAACATTCAGTACTTC.

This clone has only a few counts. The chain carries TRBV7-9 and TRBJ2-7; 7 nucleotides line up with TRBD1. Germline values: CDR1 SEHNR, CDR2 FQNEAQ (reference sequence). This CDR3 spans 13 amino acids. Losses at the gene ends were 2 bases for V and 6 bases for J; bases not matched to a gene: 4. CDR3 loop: CASSLRQGSEQYF. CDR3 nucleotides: TGTGCCAGCAGCTTACGACAGGGCTCCGAGCAGTACTTC. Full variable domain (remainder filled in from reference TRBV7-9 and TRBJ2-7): DTGVSQNPRHKITKRGQNVTFRCDPISEHNRLYWYRQTLGQGPEFLTYFQNEAQLEKSRLLSDRFSAERPKGSFSTLEIQRTEQGDSAMYLCASSLRQGSEQYFGPGTRLTVT.

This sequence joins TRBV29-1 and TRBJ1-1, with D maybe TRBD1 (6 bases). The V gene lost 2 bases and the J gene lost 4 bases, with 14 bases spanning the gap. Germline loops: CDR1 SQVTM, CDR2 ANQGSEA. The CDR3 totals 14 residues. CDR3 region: CSVESRTAFTEAFF. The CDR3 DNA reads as TGCAGCGTTGAATCCAGGACAGCGTTCACTGAAGCTTTCTTT.

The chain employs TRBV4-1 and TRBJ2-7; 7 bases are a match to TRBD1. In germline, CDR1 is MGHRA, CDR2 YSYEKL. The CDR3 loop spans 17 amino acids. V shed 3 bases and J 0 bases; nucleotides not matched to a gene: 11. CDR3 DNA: TGCGCCAGCAGCCACTACGCCAGTAGGGACAGCTCCTACGAGCAGTACTTC. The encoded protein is CASSHYASRDSSYEQYF.

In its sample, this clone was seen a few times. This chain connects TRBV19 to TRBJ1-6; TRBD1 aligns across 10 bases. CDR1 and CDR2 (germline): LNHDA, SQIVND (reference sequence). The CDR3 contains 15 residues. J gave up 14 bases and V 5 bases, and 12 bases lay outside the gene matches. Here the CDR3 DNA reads TGTGCCAGTAGTCGCGGGACAGGGGCCTCTTTAACCCTCCACTTT. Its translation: CASSRGTGASLTLHF.

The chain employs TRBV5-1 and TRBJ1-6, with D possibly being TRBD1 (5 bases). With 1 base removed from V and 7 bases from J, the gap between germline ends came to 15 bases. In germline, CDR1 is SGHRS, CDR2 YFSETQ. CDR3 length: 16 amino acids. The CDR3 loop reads CASSLLAGGQNSPLHF. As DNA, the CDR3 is TGCGCCAGCAGCTTGTTAGCCGGGGGTCAAAATTCACCCCTCCACTTT.

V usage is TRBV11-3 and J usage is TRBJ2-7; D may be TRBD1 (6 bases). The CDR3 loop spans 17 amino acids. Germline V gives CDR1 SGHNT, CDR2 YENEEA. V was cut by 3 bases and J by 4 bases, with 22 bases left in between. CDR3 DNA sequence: TGTGCCAGCAGCTTGGTCCGGGACATTGAAGGTCGATACGAGCAGTACTTC. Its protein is CASSLVRDIEGRYEQYF.

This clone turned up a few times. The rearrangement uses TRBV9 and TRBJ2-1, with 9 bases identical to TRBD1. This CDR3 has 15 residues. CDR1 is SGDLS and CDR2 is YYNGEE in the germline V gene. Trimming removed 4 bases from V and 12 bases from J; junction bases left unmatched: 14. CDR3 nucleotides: TGTGCCAGCAGCCCCCTGGGACAGGGCTCCTCCGCGCAGTTCTTC. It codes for CASSPLGQGSSAQFF.

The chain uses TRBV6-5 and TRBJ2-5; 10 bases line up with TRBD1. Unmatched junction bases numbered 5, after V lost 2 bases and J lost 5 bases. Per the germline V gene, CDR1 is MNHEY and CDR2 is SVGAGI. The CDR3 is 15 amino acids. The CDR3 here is CASSYQRTGGETQYF. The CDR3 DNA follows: TGTGCCAGCAGTTACCAGCGGACAGGGGGGGAGACCCAGTACTTC.

CDR3 in amino acids: CASSLGQPGSYEQYF. CDR3 sequence (DNA): TGCGCCAGCAGCTTAGGACAGCCGGGCTCCTACGAGCAGTACTTC. The genes are TRBV5-1 and TRBJ2-7, with D possibly TRBD1 on 6 matching bases. This CDR3 region has 15 residues. Germline V lookup: CDR1 SGHRS, CDR2 YFSETQ. Between the trimmed V and J ends, which lost 2 bases and 0 bases, there was a span of 12 bases.